This TCR beta chain stems from a study of blood T cell repertoires in COVID-19. Study-wide context: Researchers got acute and convalescent COVID-19 samples from the United States, Italy and Spain. In each case, the material was cDNA or gDNA derived from T cells, B-cell-depleted T cells, or PBMCs.

Authors' methods: By means of reference gene primer amplification, nucleated cell counts were estimated. Profiled with immunoSEQ multiplex PCR; TCRdb holds only in-frame clones, not every one. V and J calls plus clone size are reproduced from that table; the DNA served to infer D and trimming. The sample has some 120,000 clones; about 85% are singletons. This CDR3 spans 15 amino acids. Germline V gene data show CDR1 as LNHDA and CDR2 as SQIVND (reference sequence). V lost 3 bases and J lost 2; bases outside the gene matches: 4. This chain joins TRBV19 and TRBJ1-1; 9 nucleotides match TRBD1. Specimen: peripheral blood. The clonotype originates from a man in his 70s with acute or convalescent COVID-19. The chain's CDR3 is CASSITGGSNTEAFF. The CDR3, as DNA: TGTGCCAGTAGTATCACAGGGGGCTCAAACACTGAAGCTTTCTTT.